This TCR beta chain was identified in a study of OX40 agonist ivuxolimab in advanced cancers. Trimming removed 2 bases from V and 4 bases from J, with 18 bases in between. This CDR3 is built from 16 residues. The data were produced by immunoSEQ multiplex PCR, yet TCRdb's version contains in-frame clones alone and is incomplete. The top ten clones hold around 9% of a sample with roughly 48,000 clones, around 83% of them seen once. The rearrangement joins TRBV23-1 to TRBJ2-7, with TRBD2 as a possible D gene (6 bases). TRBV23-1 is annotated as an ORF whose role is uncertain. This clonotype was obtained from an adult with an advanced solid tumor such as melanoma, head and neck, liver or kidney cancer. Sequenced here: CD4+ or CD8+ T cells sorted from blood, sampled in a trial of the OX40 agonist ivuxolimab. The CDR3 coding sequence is TGCGCCAGCAGTCAACTCTCAGGTACCCGGGGGTACGAGCAGTACTTC. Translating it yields CASSQLSGTRGYEQYF.